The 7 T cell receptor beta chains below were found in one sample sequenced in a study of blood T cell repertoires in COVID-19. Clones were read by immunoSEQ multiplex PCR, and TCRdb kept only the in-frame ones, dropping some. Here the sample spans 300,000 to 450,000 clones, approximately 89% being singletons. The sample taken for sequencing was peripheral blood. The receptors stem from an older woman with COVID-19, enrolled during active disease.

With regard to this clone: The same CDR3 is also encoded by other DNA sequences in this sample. CDR3 loop: CASSLQGSEQYF. In DNA form, the CDR3 reads TGCGCCAGCAGCTTACAGGGCTCCGAGCAGTACTTC. The V call is TRBV5-1, the J call TRBJ2-7; maybe TRBD1 (6 bases). Per germline, CDR1 SGHRS and CDR2 YFSETQ. V lost 2 bases to trimming and J lost 6 bases, with 9 bases between them. The CDR3 spans 12 residues. The complete variable domain, with remaining parts taken from reference TRBV5-1 and TRBJ2-7, reads KAGVTQTPRYLIKTRGQQVTLSCSPISGHRSVSWYQQTPGQGLQFLFEYFSETQRNKGNFPGRFSGRQFSNSRSEMNVSTLELGDSALYLCASSLQGSEQYFGPGTRLTVT.

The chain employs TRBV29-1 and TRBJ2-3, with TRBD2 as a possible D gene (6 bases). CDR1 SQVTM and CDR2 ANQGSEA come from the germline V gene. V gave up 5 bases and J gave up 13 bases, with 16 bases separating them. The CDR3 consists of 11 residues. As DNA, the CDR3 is TGCAGCGTTCTGCGGGACTGGGCGGAGTATTTT. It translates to CSVLRDWAEYF.

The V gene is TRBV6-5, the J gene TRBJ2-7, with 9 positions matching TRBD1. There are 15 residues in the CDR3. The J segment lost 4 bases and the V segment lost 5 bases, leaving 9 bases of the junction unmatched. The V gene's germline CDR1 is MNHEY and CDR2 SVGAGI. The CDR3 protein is CASSKTGTGNYEQYF. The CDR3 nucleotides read TGTGCCAGCAGTAAGACCGGGACAGGGAATTACGAGCAGTACTTC.

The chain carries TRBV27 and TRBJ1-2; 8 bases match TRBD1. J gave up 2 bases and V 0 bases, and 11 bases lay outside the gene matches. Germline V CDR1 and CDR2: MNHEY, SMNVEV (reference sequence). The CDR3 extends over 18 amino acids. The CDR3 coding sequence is TGTGCCAGCAGTTTATCTCGTCAGGGGGCGCGATTAAACTATGGCTACACCTTC. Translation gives CASSLSRQGARLNYGYTF.

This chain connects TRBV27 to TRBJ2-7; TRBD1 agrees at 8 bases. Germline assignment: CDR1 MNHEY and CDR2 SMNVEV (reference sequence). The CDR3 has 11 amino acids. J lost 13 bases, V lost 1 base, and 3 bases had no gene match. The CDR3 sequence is CASSLWDRCYF. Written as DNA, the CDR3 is TGTGCCAGCAGTTTATGGGACAGGTGTTACTTC.

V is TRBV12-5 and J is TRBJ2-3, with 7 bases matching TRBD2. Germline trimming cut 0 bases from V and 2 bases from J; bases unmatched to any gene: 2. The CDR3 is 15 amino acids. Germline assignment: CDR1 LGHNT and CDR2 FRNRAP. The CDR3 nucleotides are TGTGCTAGTGGTTTGGTAGCGGGGAACACAGATACGCAGTATTTT. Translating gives CASGLVAGNTDTQYF.

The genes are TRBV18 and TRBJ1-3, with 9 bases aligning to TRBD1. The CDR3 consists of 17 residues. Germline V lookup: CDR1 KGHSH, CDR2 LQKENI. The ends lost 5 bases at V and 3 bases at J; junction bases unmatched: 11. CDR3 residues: CASSFFADRGDGNTIYF. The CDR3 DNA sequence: TGTGCCAGCTCATTTTTCGCGGACAGGGGAGATGGAAACACCATATATTTT.